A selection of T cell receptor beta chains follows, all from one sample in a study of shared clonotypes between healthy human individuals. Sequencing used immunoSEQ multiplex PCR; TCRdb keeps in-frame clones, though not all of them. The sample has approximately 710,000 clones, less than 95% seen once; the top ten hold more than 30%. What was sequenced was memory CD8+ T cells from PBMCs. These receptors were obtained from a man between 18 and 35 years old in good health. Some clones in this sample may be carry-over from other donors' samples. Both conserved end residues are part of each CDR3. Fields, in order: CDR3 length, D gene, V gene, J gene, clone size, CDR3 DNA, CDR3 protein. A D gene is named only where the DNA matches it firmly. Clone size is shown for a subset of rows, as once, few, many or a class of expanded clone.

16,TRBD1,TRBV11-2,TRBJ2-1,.,TGTGCCAGCAGCTTAGGCCCCGACAGGGGGTTCGATGAGCAGTTCTTC,CASSLGPDRGFDEQFF
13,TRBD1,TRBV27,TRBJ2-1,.,TGTGCCAGCAGGGCGACAGGGTTTGGTGAGCAGTTCTTC,CASRATGFGEQFF
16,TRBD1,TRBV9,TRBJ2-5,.,TGTGCCAGCAGCGAGTGGGGACAGGGCCTAACAGAGACCCAGTACTTC,CASSEWGQGLTETQYF
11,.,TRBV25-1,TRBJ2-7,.,TGTGCCAGCAGTGGGGGGATCGAGCAGTACTTC,CASSGGIEQYF
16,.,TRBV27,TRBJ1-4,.,TGTGCCAGCAGTCCCCGTGGGCCGAGAACTAATGAAAAACTGTTTTTT,CASSPRGPRTNEKLFF
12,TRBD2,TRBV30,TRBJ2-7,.,TGTGCCTGGAGCTCGGGGGGTTTGGAGCAGTACTTC,CAWSSGGLEQYF
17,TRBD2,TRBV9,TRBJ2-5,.,TGTGCCAGCAGCGCGGGACCAAGGACTAGCGGGACGGAGACCCAGTACTTC,CASSAGPRTSGTETQYF
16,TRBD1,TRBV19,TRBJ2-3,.,TGTGCCAGTAGTCCGTGGGACAGGGGATTTGTAGATACGCAGTATTTT,CASSPWDRGFVDTQYF
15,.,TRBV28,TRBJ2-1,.,TGTGCCAGCAGTTTCCGGGGGAGCTCCTACAATGAGCAGTTCTTC,CASSFRGSSYNEQFF
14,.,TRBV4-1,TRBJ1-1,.,TGCGCCAGCAGCCAAGTAGGGGCGAACACTGAAGCTTTCTTT,CASSQVGANTEAFF
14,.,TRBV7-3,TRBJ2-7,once,TGTGCCAGCAGCTTAAGGGGGCCCCCCTACGAGCAGTACTTC,CASSLRGPPYEQYF
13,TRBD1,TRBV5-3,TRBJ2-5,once,TGTGCCAGAAGCCACGGGACAGTGGGGACCCAGTACTTC,CARSHGTVGTQYF
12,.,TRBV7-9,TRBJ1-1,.,TGTGCCAGCAGCTTAGGGGATCCCGAAGCTTTCTTT,CASSLGDPEAFF
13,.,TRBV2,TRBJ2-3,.,TGTGCCAGCGTTGAAGGAGGTTCAGATACGCAGTATTTT,CASVEGGSDTQYF
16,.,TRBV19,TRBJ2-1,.,TGTGCCAGTACCTCGCCCACAGGGAGCTCCTACAATGAGCAGTTCTTC,CASTSPTGSSYNEQFF
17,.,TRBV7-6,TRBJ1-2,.,TGTGCCAGCAGCTTAGCAGGGGAGGGGTTAATTAACTATGGCTACACCTTC,CASSLAGEGLINYGYTF
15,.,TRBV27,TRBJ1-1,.,TGTGCCAGCAGTCCCAAGGGGACCCGGGGGACTGAAGCTTTCTTT,CASSPKGTRGTEAFF
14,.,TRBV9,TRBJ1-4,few,TGTGCCAGCAGTTCGCAGGGAAGTATGGAAAAACTGTTTTTT,CASSSQGSMEKLFF
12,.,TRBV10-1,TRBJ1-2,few,TGCGCCAGCAGTCTTAGACAGGCCCGTAGGACCTTC,CASSLRQARRTF
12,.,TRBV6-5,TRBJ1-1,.,TGTGCCAGCAGTTACTCTGGCGGTGAAGCTTTCTTT,CASSYSGGEAFF
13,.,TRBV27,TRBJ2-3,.,TGTGCCAGCAGTTTTACCCTCACAGATACGCAGTATTTT,CASSFTLTDTQYF
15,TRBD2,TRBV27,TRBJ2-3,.,TGTGCCAGCAGTCCCAGGACTAGCGGAGGAGATACGCAGTATTTT,CASSPRTSGGDTQYF
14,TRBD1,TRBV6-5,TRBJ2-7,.,TGTGCCCCCGAGGCGGGACAGGGATACCACGAGCAGTACTTC,CAPEAGQGYHEQYF